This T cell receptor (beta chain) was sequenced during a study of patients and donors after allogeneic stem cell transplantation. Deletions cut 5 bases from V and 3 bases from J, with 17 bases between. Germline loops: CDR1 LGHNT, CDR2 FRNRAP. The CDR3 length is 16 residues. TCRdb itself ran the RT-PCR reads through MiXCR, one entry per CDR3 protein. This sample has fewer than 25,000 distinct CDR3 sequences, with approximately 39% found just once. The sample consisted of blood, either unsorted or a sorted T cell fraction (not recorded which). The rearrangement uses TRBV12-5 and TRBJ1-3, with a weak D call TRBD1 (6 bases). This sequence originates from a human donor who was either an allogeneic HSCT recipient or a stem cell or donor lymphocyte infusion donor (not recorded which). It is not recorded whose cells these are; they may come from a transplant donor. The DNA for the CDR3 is TGTGCTAGTGGTCCCCCCCCAGGGGCGTATGGAAACACCATATATTTT. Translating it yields CASGPPPGAYGNTIYF. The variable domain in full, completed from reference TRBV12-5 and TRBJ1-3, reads DARVTQTPRHKVTEMGQEVTMRCQPILGHNTVFWYRQTMMQGLELLAYFRNRAPLDDSGMPKDRFSAEMPDATLATLKIQPSEPRDSAVYFCASGPPPGAYGNTIYFGEGSWLTVV.